This TCR beta chain was profiled in a study of blood T cell repertoires in COVID-19. The overall study: Material from acute and convalescent COVID-19 was sourced from the United States, Italy and Spain. T cells, B-cell-depleted T cells, or PBMCs provided the cDNA or gDNA that served as material.

As handled by the study authors: Cell counts per sample came from amplifying reference gene primers. Sequencing was performed with immunoSEQ multiplex PCR; in TCRdb, only in-frame clones are kept and a portion is missing. V, J and clone size are taken as reported in that table, and D and trimming were inferred from the DNA itself. Among 250,000 or so clones listed, roughly 85% were seen once. V was cut by 6 bases and J by 6 bases, with 23 bases left in between. The CDR3 runs 16 residues. The germline V gene has CDR1 MRHNA and CDR2 SNTAGT. This TCR was recovered from a woman aged 18-30 years with acute or convalescent COVID-19. Material: peripheral blood. This sequence joins TRBV6-4 and TRBJ1-1, with D perhaps matching TRBD1 (5 bases). The CDR3 sequence: CASRGEDGSPGAEAFF. In DNA form, the CDR3 reads TGTGCCAGCAGGGGGGAGGATGGGTCCCCGGGGGCTGAAGCTTTCTTT.